Reported below is one T cell receptor (beta chain). Which antigen it targets is not known. The sample holds no much larger clone one base away, and base qualities are not on file. The immunoSEQ Assay, a bias-controlled multiplex PCR, was used to amplify TCRbeta CDR3 regions from genomic DNA. The study's own analysis went as follows. The number of nucleated cells in each sample was estimated by amplification of reference gene primers within the assay. Sequence reads were collapsed and filtered to measure the absolute abundance of every unique TCRbeta CDR3 rearrangement. For each sample, productive Simpson clonality was calculated as the square root of Simpson's diversity index across productive rearrangements. TCRdb provides this immuneACCESS table in a form limited to in-frame rearrangements. Some clones are lacking; in checked studies, under half of them reflect an unresolved V gene, and why the rest are absent is not known. Clone size and the V and J calls come from that table; the DNA yielded D and trimming. The sample yields 200,000 to 300,000 clones; roughly 86% were counted once. The top ten hold roughly 2.6% of the sample.

The sample originates from a study of blood T cell repertoires in COVID-19 (dated by TCRdb to about 2020). Some background on the complete study: The collaborator samples originated in the United States, Italy and Spain and spanned the acute and convalescent phases of COVID-19. The material from the prospective study consisted of cDNA or gDNA derived from T cells, B-cell-depleted T cells, or PBMCs. Deeply sampled blood TCRbeta repertoires from subjects exposed to, actively infected with, or recovered from COVID-19 were included in the dataset. The repertoires were made available in a free public database intended to serve as a resource for research on the immune response to SARS-CoV-2. Samples were obtained from the ongoing ImmuneRACE study (first 160 participants) and from roughly 1,300 subjects provided by 6 global collaborators. A de-identified subject ID, COVID-19 status, age in years and sex were almost always included in the sample metadata. Where HLA class I and class II types were available, the types were taken from metadata supplied by the sample provider, not from assay-based typing.

Enrolling through a virtual design, the prospective study's participants ranged in age from roughly 18 to 89 years and lived across some 23 United States geographic areas. Cohort assignment in the prospective study relied on participant-reported clinical history from a screening survey and a study questionnaire. Recovered participants in ImmuneRACE Cohort 3 were defined as having two consecutive negative NP/OP PCR tests, clearance from a healthcare professional, or resolution of symptoms. Mobile phlebotomists in the prospective study collected whole blood, serum and a nasopharyngeal or oropharyngeal swab from every participant. Prospective study participants could optionally give additional blood draws and questionnaires over a roughly two-month period. Blood samples from the prospective study were shipped frozen or at room temperature prior to DNA extraction. What the authors observed across the whole study: Clinical and demographic metadata were provided uncurated, with the amount varying by source and participant.

CDR1 SGHNT and CDR2 YENEEA are derived from the germline V gene. From its cysteine to its phenylalanine, the CDR3 spans 15 amino acids. The DNA shown is the 45-base CDR3, in frame from base 1. Here V drops 4 bases and J drops 7 bases, and the junction holds 6 bases not matched to any gene. Sequenced: PBMCs or T cells enriched from blood (not recorded which). The TCR was taken from a woman aged 18-30 years who had recovered from COVID-19. The chain links TRBV11-3 with TRBJ1-6, with TRBD1 identical over 8 junction bases. The CDR3 region: CASSSRGRGNSPLHF. Here is the DNA: TGTGCCAGCAGCTCCAGGGGGCGCGGGAATTCACCCCTCCACTTT.